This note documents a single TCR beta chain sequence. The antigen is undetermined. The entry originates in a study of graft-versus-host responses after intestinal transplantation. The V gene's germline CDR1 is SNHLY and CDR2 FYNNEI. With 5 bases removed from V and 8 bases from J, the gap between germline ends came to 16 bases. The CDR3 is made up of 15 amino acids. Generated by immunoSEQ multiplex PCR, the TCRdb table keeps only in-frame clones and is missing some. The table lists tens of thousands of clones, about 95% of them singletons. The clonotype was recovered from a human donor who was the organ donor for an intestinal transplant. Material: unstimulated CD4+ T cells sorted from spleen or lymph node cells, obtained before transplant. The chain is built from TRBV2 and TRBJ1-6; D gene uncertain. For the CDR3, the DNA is TGTGCCAGCAGTCGCCCCCCGGACGCGTATTCACCCCTCCACTTT. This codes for CASSRPPDAYSPLHF.